Listed below are T cell receptor beta chains from one sample, sequenced in a study of cytomegalovirus exposure and HLA in healthy donors. Repertoires were generated with immunoSEQ multiplex PCR, while TCRdb's copy carries only in-frame clones and drops some. The data contain under 200,000 clones, roughly 70% of them singletons. Sequencing used PBMCs. The receptors shown here come from a woman between 45 and 60 years old in good health and CMV-seropositive. The CDR3 runs from the conserved cysteine through the conserved F or W. A D gene is named only where the DNA matches it firmly. Size tells how often a clone was seen (once, few, many) or the class of an expanded clone, and some rows leave it out.

V	J	size	D	DNA	CDR3
TRBV11-2	TRBJ2-7	once	NA	TGTGCCAGCACTATAGGACTGGCGCGGTCCTACGAGCAGTACTTC	CASTIGLARSYEQYF
TRBV10-3	TRBJ1-2	NA	NA	TGTGCCATCAAGACAGAAAACTATGGCTACACCTTC	CAIKTENYGYTF
TRBV7-9	TRBJ2-5	NA	TRBD1	TGTGCCAGCAGCCCGGCAGACGGGGGACAGGGGTCGGAGACCCAGTACTTC	CASSPADGGQGSETQYF
TRBV6-5	TRBJ1-6	NA	TRBD1	TGTGCCAGCAGTTATGACAGGGGGGGTAATTCACCCCTCCACTTT	CASSYDRGGNSPLHF
TRBV7-9	TRBJ2-2	NA	TRBD1	TGTGCCAGCAGCTTAGCCGGGACAGGGGTATTCGGGGAGCTGTTTTTT	CASSLAGTGVFGELFF
TRBV5-6	TRBJ1-1	NA	NA	TGTGCCAGCAGCTTGGGGAGTGGAACTGAAGCTTTCTTT	CASSLGSGTEAFF
TRBV28	TRBJ2-2	NA	TRBD2	TGTGCCAGCAGTTTTTTCCCTCCTAGGACTAGCGGGGAGACTAACACCGGGGAGCTGTTTTTT	CASSFFPPRTSGETNTGELFF
TRBV2	TRBJ2-5	NA	NA	TGTGCCAGCAGGGAGGTCTCAGGGGGGCAAGAGACCCAGTACTTC	CASREVSGGQETQYF
TRBV2	TRBJ2-4	NA	NA	TGTGCCAGCAGTGAACCAGGGATAGTCGGAGCCAAAAACATTCAGTACTTC	CASSEPGIVGAKNIQYF
TRBV4-1	TRBJ1-6	NA	NA	TGCGCCAGCAGCCAAGGGTTAACTCGGGCCTATAATTCACCCCTCCACTTT	CASSQGLTRAYNSPLHF
TRBV6-6	TRBJ2-2	many	TRBD2	TGTGCCAGCAGTCCCGGGACTAGGGAGCTGTTTTTT	CASSPGTRELFF
TRBV19	TRBJ2-2	NA	TRBD2	TGTGCCAGTAGTGGGGGGGGAATCGCCCGGGAGCTGTTTTTT	CASSGGGIARELFF
TRBV11-2	TRBJ2-3	NA	TRBD2	TGTGCCAGCAGCTTAGAGGGCGGGGGGGGGAATACGCAGTATTTT	CASSLEGGGGNTQYF
TRBV28	TRBJ1-2	NA	NA	TGTGCCAGCAGTAAGGCGGCAGGGGCTTGGGGCTACACCTTC	CASSKAAGAWGYTF
TRBV7-3	TRBJ2-1	few	NA	TGTGCCAGCAGTCTGGGACTTCAGGGTGAGCAGTTCTTC	CASSLGLQGEQFF
TRBV6-5	TRBJ1-1	few	TRBD1	TGTGCCAGCACCCGAGCGACAGGGGGCTGGACTGAAGCTTTCTTT	CASTRATGGWTEAFF
TRBV16	TRBJ1-5	once	TRBD1	TGTGCCAGCAGCCAATCGGGACAGCCTAATCAGCCCCAGCATTTT	CASSQSGQPNQPQHF
TRBV19	TRBJ2-4	NA	NA	TGTGCCAGTAGTACCTTAAACATTCAGTACTTC	CASSTLNIQYF
TRBV6-1	TRBJ2-7	medium-sized	NA	TGTGCCAGCAGTGAATTTGGGCAGCCTTACGAGCAGTACTTC	CASSEFGQPYEQYF
TRBV7-9	TRBJ1-1	NA	TRBD1	TGTGCCAGCAGCCCCTCCGGGACAGGGAACACTGAAGCTTTCTTT	CASSPSGTGNTEAFF
TRBV10-1	TRBJ2-3	once	TRBD1	TGCGCCAGCAGTGAGTCGTCAGGGGGAATAGATACGCAGTATTTT	CASSESSGGIDTQYF
TRBV5-6	TRBJ1-2	NA	NA	TGTGCCAGCAGCGCGGGCCCGGGGGGGGCGCGAGGCTACACCTTC	CASSAGPGGARGYTF
TRBV15	TRBJ1-4	NA	NA	TGTGCCACCAGCAGAGATGAGGGCCTCCCTTTTGAAAAACTGTTTTTT	CATSRDEGLPFEKLFF
TRBV25-1	TRBJ2-7	NA	NA	TGTGCCAGCAGTGAGGGCAGGGGTTCCTACGAGCAGTACTTC	CASSEGRGSYEQYF
TRBV19	TRBJ1-5	NA	TRBD1	TGTGCCACTAGTGGACAGGGGTTCAATCAGCCCCAGCATTTT	CATSGQGFNQPQHF
TRBV7-7	TRBJ2-1	NA	NA	TGTGCCAGCAGCTTAGCCCAGACTGGATACAATGAGCAGTTCTTC	CASSLAQTGYNEQFF
TRBV5-1	TRBJ2-4	NA	TRBD2	TGCGCCAGCAGCCCAGGGACTAGCGGGGGAAACATTCAGTACTTC	CASSPGTSGGNIQYF
TRBV4-1	TRBJ1-1	NA	NA	TGCGCCAGCAGCCAGTCCGGGACATATTCCACTGAAGCTTTCTTT	CASSQSGTYSTEAFF
TRBV19	TRBJ1-5	NA	TRBD1	TGTGCCAGTAGTGCCCGAGACAGGGGCCAGCCCCAGCATTTT	CASSARDRGQPQHF
TRBV29-1	TRBJ1-1	NA	NA	TGCAGCGTTGCCGCAGGGCCCACTGAAGCTTTCTTT	CSVAAGPTEAFF
TRBV5-6	TRBJ2-7	few	TRBD2	TGTGCCAGCAGTACACTCGTCTGGACTAGCGGGGGGTACTCCTACGAGCAGTACTTC	CASSTLVWTSGGYSYEQYF
TRBV7-9	TRBJ2-3	NA	TRBD2	TGTGCCAGCAGCTTACGTCTAGCGGGGGGGTTGGATACGCAGTATTTT	CASSLRLAGGLDTQYF
TRBV27	TRBJ1-6	few	TRBD1	TGTGCCAGCAGCTCATCAGGGGACAGCTCCTATAATTCACCCCTCCACTTT	CASSSSGDSSYNSPLHF
TRBV6-5	TRBJ1-1	NA	NA	TGTGCCAGCAGTTACGGGGGCGAGAGGGCTGAAGCTTTCTTT	CASSYGGERAEAFF
TRBV6-5	TRBJ2-7	NA	NA	TGTGCCAGCAGTCCAGGGCTTTATGGGCACGAGCAGTACTTC	CASSPGLYGHEQYF
TRBV19	TRBJ1-2	NA	NA	TGTGCCAGTAGTATTGGTAACGGCTATGGCTACACCTTC	CASSIGNGYGYTF
TRBV7-6	TRBJ2-2	NA	NA	TGTGCCAGCAGCTTAGTTTCCCCAGCGAACACCGGGGAGCTGTTTTTT	CASSLVSPANTGELFF
TRBV11-2	TRBJ1-1	NA	TRBD1	TGTGCCAGCAGCCCCAGGCCCCCGACAGGGACAGCGAACACTGAAGCTTTCTTT	CASSPRPPTGTANTEAFF
TRBV30	TRBJ1-4	NA	NA	TGTGCCTGTCACAGGGTCCGAGTGCAGGGTGAAAAACTGTTTTTT	CACHRVRVQGEKLFF
TRBV11-2	TRBJ2-7	NA	NA	TGTGCCAGTGCCGCTAGCACCGGATACGAGCAGTACTTC	CASAASTGYEQYF
TRBV7-8	TRBJ1-3	NA	NA	TGTGCCAGCAGCTCCATTCCTGGAAACACCATATATTTT	CASSSIPGNTIYF
TRBV18	TRBJ2-7	NA	TRBD2	TGTGCCAGCGGACTAGCGGGGGGGCGCGAGCAGTACTTC	CASGLAGGREQYF
TRBV19	TRBJ2-5	few	TRBD2	TGTGCCAGTAGTGTATTGGGACTACTTCAAGAGACCCAGTACTTC	CASSVLGLLQETQYF
TRBV10-3	TRBJ2-2	NA	NA	TGTGCCATCAGTGAGTCCTGGGGACAAACCCCCGGGGAGCTGTTTTTT	CAISESWGQTPGELFF
TRBV4-1	TRBJ2-3	few	TRBD1	TGCGCCAGCAGCCGACAGGGTAGGAGCACAGATACGCAGTATTTT	CASSRQGRSTDTQYF